The 23 T cell receptor beta chains below come from one sample, sequenced in a study of T cell clonality in common variable immunodeficiency. Only in-frame clones appear in the TCRdb table, and some are missing; sequencing was by immunoSEQ multiplex PCR. The sample contains more than 45,000 clones, none of them singletons. Material: peripheral blood mononuclear cells. The receptors were gathered from a person aged 18-70 years in good health.

This clone was observed at least ten times. The read ends 3 residues shy of where the CDR3 ends; the end is completed using the germline J gene. This chain joins TRBV19 and TRBJ1-2, with 9 nucleotides matching TRBD1. V lost 7 bases and J lost 6; bases outside the gene matches: 6. The CDR3 is 13 amino acids. Germline values: CDR1 LNHDA, CDR2 SQIVND (reference sequence). CDR3 protein: CASTTQGAHGYTF. CDR3 DNA, as far as it was read: TGTGCCAGTACTACACAGGGGGCTCATGGC.

This clone was counted many times. Germline and junction disagree at one end, which may indicate a read error. The read is 3 residues too short to cover the CDR3 end, so that end is filled in from the germline J gene. The chain combines TRBV30 with TRBJ1-2; no reliable D call. The CDR3 is made up of 13 amino acids. CDR1 is GTSNPN and CDR2 is SVGIG in the germline V gene (reference sequence). CDR3 DNA, as far as it was read: TGTGCCAGGAGAGAGACACTAGACTATGGC. Residues: CARRETLDYG. The entire CDR3 protein is CARRETLDYGYTF.

This clone showed up many times. The CDR3 end is not reached by the read, which stops 3 residues before it; the germline J gene fills it in. The chain is built from TRBV6-2 or TRBV6-3 and TRBJ1-2; TRBD1 aligns across 10 bases. The CDR3 length is 15 residues. Trimming took 6 bases from V and 1 from J; bases not matched to a gene: 5. CDR1 MNHEY and CDR2 SVGEGT come from the germline V gene. CDR3 amino acids: CASRAGQGLNYGYTF. CDR3 bases read: TGTGCCAGCAGAGCGGGACAGGGGCTTAACTATGGC.

This clone appeared many times. The sequence runs out 3 residues before the end of the CDR3; the remainder is reconstructed from the germline J gene. V gene TRBV7-9 combines with J gene TRBJ1-6, with 8 bases that match TRBD1. Germline V gene sequence: CDR1 SEHNR, CDR2 FQNEAQ (reference sequence). V gave up 4 bases and J gave up 12 bases; unmatched junction bases: 8. The CDR3 runs to 14 residues. The covered CDR3 bases are TGTGCCAGCAGCTCGGGCCCAGGGGGCAGACCC. It codes for CASSSGPGGRP. The whole CDR3 is CASSSGPGGRPLHF. The full variable domain, completed using reference TRBV7-9 and TRBJ1-6, is DTGVSQNPRHKITKRGQNVTFRCDPISEHNRLYWYRQTLGQGPEFLTYFQNEAQLEKSRLLSDRFSAERPKGSFSTLEIQRTEQGDSAMYLCASSSGPGGRPLHFGNGTRLTVT.

This clone was recorded many times. The sequenced fragment ends 3 residues before the CDR3 boundary, so the rest is inferred from the germline J gene. This chain uses TRBV6-1 with TRBJ2-7, with 11 bases aligning to TRBD1. V dropped 1 base and J dropped 1; count of bases not matched to a gene: 3. This CDR3 is built from 16 residues. Per germline, CDR1 MNHNS and CDR2 SASEGT. CDR3 loop: CASSEEGTGGSYEQYF. The CDR3 bases that were read are TGTGCCAGCAGTGAAGAGGGGACAGGGGGGTCCTACGAG.

This clone was seen a few times. The read falls 3 residues short of the CDR3 end, and the missing part is taken from the germline J gene. The chain combines TRBV11-2 with TRBJ2-7, with 10 bases fitting TRBD1. The length of the CDR3 is 15 residues. Germline V gene sequence: CDR1 SGHAT, CDR2 FQNNGV. V lost 3 bases to trimming and J lost 3 bases; unmatched junction nucleotides: 5. CDR3 amino acids: CASSLGTGAFYEQYF. The CDR3 DNA, read in part, is TGTGCCAGCAGCTTGGGGACAGGGGCCTTCTACGAG.

This clone was counted at least ten times. Coverage ceases 3 residues before the CDR3 finishes, and the germline J gene fills in the end. The chain links TRBV5-5 to TRBJ1-5; D perhaps matches TRBD1 (5 bases). Germline V gene data show CDR1 as SGHKS and CDR2 as YYEKEE (reference sequence). Trimming cost V 2 bases and J 4 bases, with 13 bases left between them. The CDR3 length is 15 residues. The CDR3 loop reads CASSFGQGQNQPQHF. The sequenced part of the CDR3 DNA is TGTGCCAGCAGCTTCGGGCAGGGCCAGAATCAGCCC.

Remarks on this clone: The read is 3 residues too short to cover the CDR3 end, so that end is filled in from the germline J gene. This chain links TRBV7-9 with TRBJ2-3; 7 bases align to TRBD2. This CDR3 comprises 13 residues. CDR1 is SEHNR, CDR2 FQNEAQ, per germline (reference sequence). The CDR3 is CASSSGGHRAQYF. The sequenced part of the CDR3 DNA is TGTGCCAGCAGCTCGGGGGGTCATAGGGCG.

This clone was picked up many times. With the read ending 3 residues before the CDR3 end, the germline J gene is used to fill in that end. The V gene is TRBV19, the J gene TRBJ1-1; possible D gene TRBD1, 5 bases. Trimming took 6 bases from V and 3 from J, leaving 14 bases between them. This CDR3 is built from 14 residues. Germline assignment: CDR1 LNHDA and CDR2 SQIVND (reference sequence). Partial CDR3 DNA: TGTGCCAGTAGGCCGGGGGGGGTGGACACTGAA. Its protein product is CASRPGGVDTE. In full, the CDR3 reads CASRPGGVDTEAFF.

This clone has at least ten counts. The read gets to within 3 residues of the CDR3 end, and the germline J gene fills in the rest. The genes are TRBV10-3 and TRBJ1-5; D unclear. V dropped 3 bases and J dropped 3 bases, with 9 bases sitting between them. Germline V gene lookup returns CDR1 ENHRY and CDR2 SYGVKD. The length of the CDR3 is 14 residues. The sequenced CDR3 bases are TGTGCCATCAGTGAAGGGCAGAACAATCAGCCC. This encodes CAISEGQNNQP. The full-length CDR3 reads as CAISEGQNNQPQHF.

This clone appeared many times. The read halts 3 residues ahead of the CDR3 end, with the missing end drawn from the germline J gene. V gene TRBV28 combines with J gene TRBJ2-7, with D uncertain. The V and J ends lost 5 bases and 6 bases respectively, with 11 bases between them. The germline CDR1 and CDR2 sequences are MDHEN and SYDVKM. The CDR3 spans 12 residues. The CDR3 bases that were read are TGTGCCAGCAGTCACGGGTTGTCCGAG. It encodes CASSHGLSE. The whole CDR3 reads CASSHGLSEQYF.

This clone came up many times. The observed sequence ends 3 residues before the CDR3 terminus, with the missing tail filled in from the germline J gene. V gene TRBV5-1 combines with J gene TRBJ1-6; 7 bases match TRBD1. CDR3 length: 15 amino acids. Germline V gene sequence: CDR1 SGHRS, CDR2 YFSETQ. The ends lost 6 bases at V and 2 bases at J; junction bases unmatched: 5. The CDR3 sequence: CASNEGAAYNSPLHF. The DNA read from the CDR3 is TGCGCCAGCAACGAGGGGGCGGCCTATAATTCACCC.

The part of the CDR3 DNA that was read is TGTGCCAGTACCGACAGGGCGCGCTACGAG. Protein: CASTDRARYE. The entire CDR3 protein is CASTDRARYEQYF. The chain has TRBV5-5 and TRBJ2-7; TRBD1 agrees at 7 bases. The CDR3 end falls 3 residues outside the read, so it is completed with the germline J gene. The CDR3 spans 13 residues. Germline CDR1 and CDR2: SGHKS and YYEKEE (reference sequence). Losses at the gene ends were 8 bases for V and 3 bases for J; bases not matched to a gene: 8.

This clone was recorded at least ten times. The read ends 3 residues before the CDR3 terminus; that terminus is restored from the germline J gene. The chain uses TRBV7-6 and TRBJ2-5, with 7 bases matching TRBD1. V lost 4 bases to trimming and J lost 4 bases; unmatched junction nucleotides: 12. This CDR3 has 16 residues. CDR1 and CDR2 from the germline V gene are SGHVS and FNYEAQ. The CDR3 loop reads CASSSAQGQRGETQYF. Partial CDR3 DNA: TGTGCCAGCAGCTCTGCCCAGGGACAGAGGGGAGAGACC.

On this clone: The CDR3 extends 3 residues past the end of the read, so its final part is completed from the germline J gene. The chain employs TRBV5-6 and TRBJ2-5; 7 positions match TRBD2. This CDR3 comprises 15 residues. Germline V gene lookup returns CDR1 SGHDT and CDR2 YYEEEE. J was trimmed by 5 bases and V by 2 bases; bases with no gene match: 9. The covered CDR3 bases are TGTGCCAGCAGCTTTATTAAGGCCGGGGGGGAGACC. Translating gives CASSFIKAGGET. The entire CDR3 protein is CASSFIKAGGETQYF. Using reference TRBV5-6 and TRBJ2-5 for the parts outside the CDR3, the full variable domain is DAGVTQSPTHLIKTRGQQVTLRCSPKSGHDTVSWYQQALGQGPQFIFQYYEEEERQRGNFPDRFSGHQFPNYSSELNVNALLLGDSALYLCASSFIKAGGETQYFGPGTRLLVL.

Many counts were recorded for this clone. The read ends 3 residues early relative to the CDR3; the germline J gene fills the gap. The V gene is TRBV19, the J gene TRBJ2-3, with 8 positions matching TRBD2. CDR3 length: 14 residues. V trimming: 1 base; J trimming: 6 bases; junction bases outside the gene matches: 3. In germline, CDR1 is LNHDA, CDR2 SQIVND (reference sequence). The covered CDR3 bases are TGTGCCAGTAGTATAGCTAGCGGGTGGGATACG. As protein: CASSIASGWDT. The CDR3 reads in full as CASSIASGWDTQYF.

This clone appeared many times. The CDR3 is cut off 3 residues early in the read; its end comes from the germline J gene. V usage is TRBV19 and J usage is TRBJ2-2; D is uncertain. The length of the CDR3 is 14 residues. V gave up 5 bases and J gave up 2 bases, with 9 bases separating them. In germline, CDR1 is LNHDA, CDR2 SQIVND (reference sequence). The CDR3 region is CASSWARNTGELFF. CDR3 bases read: TGTGCCAGTAGTTGGGCCCGTAACACCGGGGAG. The full variable domain, its missing parts supplied by reference TRBV19 and TRBJ2-2, is DGGITQSPKYLFRKEGQNVTLSCEQNLNHDAMYWYRQDPGQGLRLIYYSQIVNDFQKGDIAEGYSVSREKKESFPLTVTSAQKNPTAFYLCASSWARNTGELFFGEGSRLTVL.

A few counts support this clone. A much larger clone sits a single nucleotide away, making a read error possible. The read stops 3 residues short of the end of the CDR3; the missing end is completed from the germline J gene. The rearrangement links TRBV5-1 to TRBJ2-5, with TRBD2 matching over 9 bases. The CDR3 consists of 17 residues. J gave up 0 bases and V 0 bases, and 6 bases lay outside the gene matches. Germline V CDR1 and CDR2: SGHRS, YFSETQ. The CDR3 sequence: CASSLAPSGEDQETQYF. CDR3 DNA (partial): TGCGCCAGCAGCTTGGCCCCTAGCGGGGAAGACCAAGAGACC.

This clone occurred many times. The CDR3 is CASSSGGMVTGELFF. CDR3 bases read: TGTGCCAGCAGTTCAGGGGGTATGGTCACCGGGGAG. V is TRBV7-9 and J is TRBJ2-2, with 7 bases aligning to TRBD1. The CDR3 end falls 3 residues outside the read, so it is completed with the germline J gene. The CDR3 totals 15 residues. CDR1 is SEHNR, CDR2 FQNEAQ, per germline (reference sequence). The J segment lost 4 bases and the V segment lost 6 bases, leaving 8 bases of the junction unmatched. The variable domain in full, completed from reference TRBV7-9 and TRBJ2-2, reads DTGVSQNPRHKITKRGQNVTFRCDPISEHNRLYWYRQTLGQGPEFLTYFQNEAQLEKSRLLSDRFSAERPKGSFSTLEIQRTEQGDSAMYLCASSSGGMVTGELFFGEGSRLTVL.

This clone was counted at least ten times. The junction does not match germline at one end; this may be a read error. The observed sequence ends 3 residues before the CDR3 terminus, with the missing tail filled in from the germline J gene. The chain has TRBV4-2 and TRBJ2-3; D possibly matches TRBD1 or TRBD2 (5 bases each). The CDR3 length is 16 residues. Germline CDR1 and CDR2: LGHNA and YNFKEQ. The CDR3: CASSQNARGSTDTQYF. The part of the CDR3 DNA that was read is TGCGCCAGCAGCCAAAACGCGAGGGGTAGCACAGATACG.

This clone was found many times. The read finishes 3 residues shy of the CDR3 end, and the germline J gene is used to complete it. The chain couples TRBV30 to TRBJ2-7; a possible D gene is TRBD2 (5 bases). Looked up from germline, CDR1 is GTSNPN and CDR2 is SVGIG (reference sequence). V was clipped by 3 bases and J by 3 bases, with 6 bases between them. The CDR3 totals 11 residues. CDR3 DNA (partial): TGTGCCTGGAGAGCGGTCTACGAG. This gives the protein CAWRAVYE. The whole CDR3 protein reads CAWRAVYEQYF.

This clone occurred many times. The missing CDR3 end, 3 residues past where the read stops, is filled in from the germline J gene. The rearrangement links TRBV30 to TRBJ1-2; D gene uncertain. V was clipped by 3 bases and J by 4 bases, with 9 bases between them. The CDR3 is made up of 12 amino acids. CDR1 and CDR2 (germline): GTSNPN, SVGIG (reference sequence). The chain's CDR3 is CAWSGGPYGYTF. The sequenced part of the CDR3 DNA is TGTGCCTGGAGCGGCGGCCCCTATGGC.

This clone was observed many times. The CDR3 end is not reached by the read, which stops 3 residues before it; the germline J gene fills it in. V gene TRBV5-1 combines with J gene TRBJ2-2; D might be TRBD1 (6 bases). V was trimmed by 3 bases and J by 6 bases, leaving 12 bases between them. CDR3 length: 14 amino acids. Germline V lookup: CDR1 SGHRS, CDR2 YFSETQ. The CDR3 DNA, read in part, is TGCGCCAGCAGCTCGCTACAGGGATCCGGGGAG. Amino acid sequence: CASSSLQGSGE. Given in full, the CDR3 is CASSSLQGSGELFF.